A selection of T cell receptor beta chains follows, all from one sample in a study of T cell repertoires in cytomegalovirus infection. TCRdb re-derived calls from the reads in MiXCR, one entry per CDR3 protein. The sample lists around 250,000 distinct CDR3 sequences, about 18% occurring once. Material: CD8+ T cells from PBMCs. All receptors come from a human donor in good health (CMV status not recorded). Some clones in this sample may be carry-over from other donors' samples. Each CDR3 is given with its conserved first and last residue. A D gene is named only where the DNA matches it firmly. Only some rows state a clone size, as once, few, many or a class for expanded clones.

many	NA	TRBJ1-1	TRBV7-6	CASGPGLSNTEAFF	TGTGCCAGCGGCCCTGGGTTGTCGAACACTGAAGCTTTCTTT
many	NA	TRBJ2-7	TRBV5-1	CASSLNQGGYEQYF	TGCGCCAGCAGCTTGAATCAGGGAGGCTACGAGCAGTACTTC
NA	TRBD2	TRBJ2-1	TRBV6-2/TRBV6-3	CASSTWTSGSSYNEQFF	TGTGCCAGCAGTACATGGACTAGCGGGAGCTCCTACAATGAGCAGTTCTTC
NA	TRBD2	TRBJ2-3	TRBV27	CASSLLAGGPMQYF	TGTGCCAGCAGTTTACTAGCGGGGGGGCCGATGCAGTATTTT
NA	NA	TRBJ2-7	TRBV15	CATRNKTAPYEQCF	TGTGCCACCAGGAATAAGACTGCCCCCTACGAGCAGTGCTTC
NA	NA	TRBJ1-5	TRBV5-5	CASNPTPGDQPQHF	TGTGCCAGCAACCCGACCCCCGGGGATCAGCCCCAGCATTTT
many	TRBD1	TRBJ2-7	TRBV2	CASSPDRGYPYEQYF	TGTGCCAGCAGTCCGGACAGGGGGTATCCCTACGAGCAGTACTTC
many	NA	TRBJ2-3	TRBV4-1	CASSQPGTAPDTQYF	TGCGCCAGCAGCCAGCCGGGAACAGCTCCAGATACGCAGTATTTT
NA	TRBD1	TRBJ2-5	TRBV12-3/TRBV12-4	CASSSSSGGRGTETQYF	TGTGCCAGCAGTTCCAGCTCAGGGGGCCGCGGAACGGAGACCCAGTACTTC
NA	NA	TRBJ1-4	TRBV12-3/TRBV12-4	CASSLDGARLVRLFF	TGTGCCAGCAGTTTAGATGGAGCGCGACTGGTAAGACTGTTTTTT
few	TRBD1	TRBJ1-4	TRBV18	CASSPSPAGGTNEKLFF	TGTGCCAGCTCACCGTCCCCGGCAGGGGGCACTAATGAAAAACTGTTTTTT
many	NA	TRBJ1-1	TRBV25-1	CASSEYFGEGGTEAFF	TGTGCCAGCAGTGAATACTTTGGGGAAGGCGGCACTGAAGCTTTCTTT
NA	NA	TRBJ2-7	TRBV28	CASSFGGGAGEQYF	TGTGCCAGCAGTTTCGGCGGGGGCGCGGGCGAGCAGTACTTC
few	TRBD1	TRBJ1-5	TRBV28	CAIETPGQGVDQPQHF	TGTGCCATCGAAACCCCTGGGCAGGGGGTTGATCAGCCCCAGCATTTT
few	NA	TRBJ1-5	TRBV15	CATSRHRSGNQPQHF	TGTGCCACCAGCAGACACAGGTCGGGGAATCAGCCCCAGCATTTT
many	NA	TRBJ1-5	TRBV5-5	CASSLEFDSPSNQPQHF	TGTGCCAGCAGCTTGGAATTCGACAGTCCTAGCAATCAGCCCCAGCATTTT
NA	NA	TRBJ2-7	TRBV2	CASEERSYEQYF	TGTGCCAGCGAGGAGCGCTCCTACGAGCAGTACTTC
NA	TRBD1	TRBJ2-1	TRBV11-2	CASSSETGALYNEQFF	TGTGCCAGCAGCTCCGAGACAGGGGCCCTCTACAATGAGCAGTTCTTC
many	NA	TRBJ2-7	TRBV6-6	CASSYDRIVSYEQYF	TGTGCCAGCAGTTACGACAGGATAGTGTCCTACGAGCAGTACTTC
many	NA	TRBJ1-5	TRBV7-2	CASSPDAGVSQPQHF	TGTGCCAGCAGCCCGGATGCAGGAGTAAGTCAGCCCCAGCATTTT
many	NA	TRBJ1-1	TRBV11-1	CASSPGTVEAFF	TGTGCCAGCAGCCCGGGTACAGTGGAAGCTTTCTTT
many	NA	TRBJ2-7	TRBV7-8	CASRHRDTYYEQYF	TGTGCCAGCAGACACCGGGACACATACTACGAGCAGTACTTC
once	NA	TRBJ2-7	TRBV4-1	CASSPREEPHYEQYF	TGCGCCAGCAGCCCCCGCGAGGAGCCTCACTACGAGCAGTACTTC
once	NA	TRBJ2-7	TRBV12-3/TRBV12-4	CASSPGSLRSYEQYF	TGTGCCAGCAGTCCCGGGTCCCTCAGGTCCTACGAGCAGTACTTC
few	NA	TRBJ1-1	TRBV12-3/TRBV12-4	CASSLRQYVITEAFF	TGTGCCAGCAGTTTACGACAGTATGTAATCACTGAAGCTTTCTTT
NA	TRBD1	TRBJ2-7	TRBV2	CASMYGQGSYEQYF	TGTGCCAGCATGTACGGACAGGGCTCCTACGAGCAGTACTTC
NA	NA	TRBJ1-1	TRBV23-1	CASSQFGRFTEAFF	TGCGCCAGCAGTCAATTTGGCAGGTTCACTGAAGCTTTCTTT
many	TRBD1	TRBJ2-1	TRBV12-3/TRBV12-4	CASSPPGQGYNEQFF	TGTGCCAGCAGTCCACCGGGACAGGGCTACAATGAGCAGTTCTTC
few	TRBD1	TRBJ2-5	TRBV7-9	CASSLAGRGQETQYF	TGTGCCAGCAGCTTAGCTGGCAGGGGGCAGGAGACCCAGTACTTC
few	TRBD2	TRBJ2-1	TRBV2	CASLRTSRVEQFF	TGTGCCAGCCTAAGGACTAGCCGAGTGGAGCAGTTCTTC
many	TRBD2	TRBJ2-1	TRBV7-2	CASSPFSGDYNEQFF	TGTGCCAGCAGCCCCTTTAGCGGGGACTACAATGAGCAGTTCTTC
NA	NA	TRBJ2-1	TRBV29-1	CSVRMSGARWGEQFF	TGCAGCGTTCGAATGTCGGGGGCCAGATGGGGTGAGCAGTTCTTC
NA	NA	TRBJ2-7	TRBV6-6	CASSSTNNYEQYF	TGTGCCAGCAGTTCGACTAATAACTACGAGCAGTACTTC
few	TRBD2	TRBJ2-2	TRBV7-3	CASSLLAGPSGELFF	TGTGCCAGCAGCTTACTAGCGGGGCCGTCCGGGGAGCTGTTTTTT
NA	NA	TRBJ2-4	TRBV20-1	CSATSETEAKNIQYF	TGCAGTGCTACCTCCGAGACAGAGGCCAAAAACATTCAGTACTTC
NA	TRBD1	TRBJ1-5	TRBV7-2	CASSGSGTGFQPQHF	TGTGCCAGCAGCGGATCCGGGACAGGGTTTCAGCCCCAGCATTTT
NA	NA	TRBJ2-7	TRBV20-1	CSARDRARAGVHYEQYF	TGCAGTGCTAGAGATCGCGCGCGGGCCGGTGTCCATTACGAGCAGTACTTC
few	NA	TRBJ1-4	TRBV4-2	CASSPTRNGDNEKLFF	TGTGCCAGCAGCCCGACTAGGAATGGGGATAATGAAAAACTGTTTTTT
NA	NA	TRBJ2-1	TRBV13	CASSSRNEQFF	TGTGCCAGCAGCTCCCGGAATGAGCAGTTCTTC
NA	NA	TRBJ1-1	TRBV6-2/TRBV6-3	CASSYTRPAAKMNTEAFF	TGTGCCAGCAGTTACACTAGACCTGCCGCCAAGATGAACACTGAAGCTTTCTTT
NA	NA	TRBJ1-5	TRBV19	CASSIDGSDYSNQPQHF	TGTGCCAGTAGTATAGATGGGTCAGACTATAGCAATCAGCCCCAGCATTTT
few	TRBD2	TRBJ2-1	TRBV7-6	CASSIAGGTSSSYNEQFF	TGTGCCAGCAGCATAGCGGGTGGAACATCTAGCTCCTACAATGAGCAGTTCTTC
NA	TRBD1	TRBJ1-2	TRBV14	CASSQDHRGNYGYTF	TGTGCCAGCAGCCAAGATCACAGGGGTAACTATGGCTACACCTTC
NA	TRBD1	TRBJ2-7	TRBV28	CASSLKIGDRDRSHYEQYF	TGTGCCAGCAGCCTCAAAATCGGGGACAGGGACCGTTCTCACTACGAGCAGTACTTC
many	NA	TRBJ2-1	TRBV7-2	CASSFNYNFITSLLNEQFF	TGTGCCAGCAGCTTTAATTATAACTTTATCACCTCTTTGCTCAATGAGCAGTTCTTC
many	NA	TRBJ2-7	TRBV28	CASSLPGLEQYF	TGTGCCAGCAGTTTACCCGGGCTCGAGCAGTACTTC
NA	NA	TRBJ1-2	TRBV20-1	CSARDLTGPLYGYTF	TGCAGTGCTAGAGATCTCACAGGACCTCTCTATGGCTACACCTTC